These 8 T cell receptor beta chains were sequenced from one sample in a study of T cell responses to AZD1222 COVID-19 vaccine (dated by TCRdb to 2020 to 2023). The receptor library was made with the immunoSEQ multiplex PCR assay. Entries here come from immuneACCESS through TCRdb and include only in-frame sequences with V and J called. Some clones fail to appear in such tables; in the studies checked, an unresolved V gene covers under half of the shortfall, and the cause of the remainder is unknown. The sample table holds 200,000 to 250,000 clones, of which roughly 94% were seen once. The ten largest clonotypes hold around 1.7% of the sample. Explained via the paper, the time point label denotes: about 28 days (+/-7) after the second vaccine dose. This sample's treatment or condition label indicates: meningococcal conjugate vaccine given as trial control. Sequencing used peripheral blood, obtained 28 days after the second dose of the MenACWY control vaccine. These receptors were obtained from an adult who received the MenACWY meningococcal vaccine as a control.

For the CDR3, the DNA is TGTGCCAGCAGCTTAACGGCGGCTGGAAACACCATATATTTT. Its translation: CASSLTAAGNTIYF. V is TRBV11-1 and J is TRBJ1-3, with D unclear. CDR1 is SGHAT and CDR2 is FQDESV in the germline V gene (reference sequence). The V gene lost 2 bases and the J gene lost 2 bases, with 7 bases spanning the gap. The CDR3 is made up of 14 amino acids.

This chain uses TRBV2 with TRBJ2-7, with 9 bases aligning to TRBD2. The trim removed 9 bases at V and 2 bases at J, leaving 8 bases unmatched. Per the germline V gene, CDR1 is SNHLY and CDR2 is FYNNEI. The CDR3 totals 14 residues. The CDR3 DNA sequence: TGTGCCAGTTCAAGCGGGAGGCGAGCCTACGAGCAGTACTTC. Translating it yields CASSSGRRAYEQYF.

The chain employs TRBV6-1 and TRBJ2-7; 11 bases agree with TRBD2. This CDR3 is 16 amino acids long. Germline trimming cut 2 bases from V and 2 bases from J; bases unmatched to any gene: 5. Germline V CDR1 and CDR2: MNHNS, SASEGT. The CDR3: CASSELLAGATYEQYF. The CDR3, as DNA: TGTGCCAGCAGTGAACTACTAGCGGGAGCCACCTACGAGCAGTACTTC.

The chain employs TRBV6-1 and TRBJ1-1, with a weak D call TRBD1 (5 bases). Trimming removed 2 bases from V and 4 bases from J, with 14 bases in between. Germline loops: CDR1 MNHNS, CDR2 SASEGT. The CDR3 sequence is 15 residues long. The chain's CDR3 is CASSELRGRSTEAFF. The DNA of the CDR3 is TGTGCCAGCAGTGAACTGCGGGGGAGGTCCACTGAAGCTTTCTTT.

The V gene is TRBV10-3, the J gene TRBJ2-7, with TRBD2 identical over 11 bases. CDR1 and CDR2 from the germline V gene are ENHRY and SYGVKD. The CDR3 totals 15 residues. V trimming: 6 bases; J trimming: 1 base; junction bases outside the gene matches: 5. The DNA of the CDR3 is TGTGCCATCAGGCCGGGACTAGCGGCATCCTACGAGCAGTACTTC. This encodes CAIRPGLAASYEQYF.

This chain links TRBV5-1 with TRBJ2-7; 12 bases agree with TRBD1. CDR3 length: 14 amino acids. J lost 4 bases, V lost 5 bases, and 4 bases had no gene match. Germline V gives CDR1 SGHRS, CDR2 YFSETQ. This CDR3 is CASSPGQGAYEQYF. CDR3 DNA: TGCGCCAGCAGTCCGGGACAGGGGGCTTACGAGCAGTACTTC. The entire variable domain, with the rest obtained from reference TRBV5-1 and TRBJ2-7, is as follows: KAGVTQTPRYLIKTRGQQVTLSCSPISGHRSVSWYQQTPGQGLQFLFEYFSETQRNKGNFPGRFSGRQFSNSRSEMNVSTLELGDSALYLCASSPGQGAYEQYFGPGTRLTVT.

V is TRBV10-3 and J is TRBJ2-1; 12 positions match TRBD2. There are 17 residues in the CDR3. The trim removed 3 bases at V and 0 bases at J, leaving 3 bases unmatched. CDR1 is ENHRY, CDR2 SYGVKD, per germline. The CDR3 spells CAISDSTSGSSYNEQFF. The CDR3 DNA sequence: TGTGCCATCAGTGACTCGACTAGCGGGAGCTCCTACAATGAGCAGTTCTTC.

The rearrangement uses TRBV11-2 and TRBJ2-1; D is unresolved. The CDR3 covers 13 residues. The V end was cut by 1 base, the J end by 4 bases, with 5 bases between. Germline V gene lookup returns CDR1 SGHAT and CDR2 FQNNGV. The CDR3 coding sequence is TGTGCCAGCAGCTTAGGAATATACAATGAGCAGTTCTTC. The encoded protein is CASSLGIYNEQFF. Filled out from reference TRBV11-2 and TRBJ2-1, the complete variable domain reads EAGVAQSPRYKIIEKRQSVAFWCNPISGHATLYWYQQILGQGPKLLIQFQNNGVVDDSQLPKDRFSAERLKGVDSTLKIQPAKLEDSAVYLCASSLGIYNEQFFGPGTRLTVL.